These T cell receptor beta chains were read from a single sample in a study of T cell responses to AZD1222 COVID-19 vaccine. Sequencing used immunoSEQ multiplex PCR; TCRdb keeps in-frame clones, though not all of them. The repertoire holds about 130,000 clones, with about 89% as singletons. The sequencing used peripheral blood, collected on day 0 of AZD1222 vaccination. These receptor sequences come from an adult in good health. Both conserved end residues are part of each CDR3. D genes are given only for firm matches. Size tells how often a clone was seen (once, few, many) or the class of an expanded clone, and some rows leave it out.

TRBJ2-1 | NA | TRBV5-6 | once | TGTGCCAGCAGCTTGTCAATCGGAAGAGGCGGGGAGGCTTGGAATGAGCAGTTCTTC | CASSLSIGRGGEAWNEQFF
TRBJ1-6 | NA | TRBV28 | NA | TGTGCCAGCAGTTTATTTACGGAGAGCTCCTATAATTCACCCCTCCACTTT | CASSLFTESSYNSPLHF
TRBJ1-2 | TRBD1 | TRBV7-8 | NA | TGTGCCAGCAGCTTAGGGATCGGACAGGGTGGTGGCTACACCTTC | CASSLGIGQGGGYTF
TRBJ2-3 | TRBD1 | TRBV6-5 | NA | TGTGCCAGCCGGCGGACAGGCGGCACAGATACGCAGTATTTT | CASRRTGGTDTQYF
TRBJ2-1 | NA | TRBV7-3 | NA | TGTGCCAGCAGCTTAACTTATAGACCCAGGGGGGACAATGAGCAGTTCTTC | CASSLTYRPRGDNEQFF
TRBJ1-6 | NA | TRBV30 | NA | TGTGCCTGGAGTTCAGTGCAGGTTTCCAATTCACCCCTCCACTTT | CAWSSVQVSNSPLHF
TRBJ1-1 | NA | TRBV18 | NA | TGTGCCAGCTCACCACAAGACATACCCACTGAAGCTTTCTTT | CASSPQDIPTEAFF
TRBJ1-1 | TRBD1 | TRBV18 | NA | TGTGCCAGCTCACGTTCACAGGGGGAATGGAACACTGAAGCTTTCTTT | CASSRSQGEWNTEAFF
TRBJ1-2 | TRBD1 | TRBV4-3 | once | TGCGCCAGCAGCCAAGAGGGACAGTCTAACTATGGCTACACCTTC | CASSQEGQSNYGYTF
TRBJ1-2 | TRBD1 | TRBV18 | NA | TGTGCCAGCTCACCACGGGACAGGGAGCGCTACACCTTC | CASSPRDRERYTF
TRBJ2-3 | NA | TRBV3-1/TRBV3-2 | once | TGTGCCAGCAGCCAAGGCGGTGTGTATAGCACAGATACGCAGTATTTT | CASSQGGVYSTDTQYF
TRBJ1-1 | TRBD1 | TRBV10-3 | NA | TGTGCCATCGGACAGGGGGACACTGAAGCTTTCTTT | CAIGQGDTEAFF
TRBJ2-3 | TRBD2 | TRBV5-1 | NA | TGCGCCAGCAGACTAGCGGGGGGGAGCACAGATACGCAGTATTTT | CASRLAGGSTDTQYF
TRBJ1-3 | TRBD1 | TRBV30 | NA | TGTGCCTGGAGTTACGGGACAGGAGAGAACACCATATATTTT | CAWSYGTGENTIYF
TRBJ1-1 | NA | TRBV10-3 | NA | TGTGCCATCAGTGAACGGGGCGCCTTTGAAGCTTTCTTT | CAISERGAFEAFF
TRBJ1-1 | NA | TRBV12-5 | NA | TGTGCTAGTGGTTTGGGAGGTGCTGAAGCTTTCTTT | CASGLGGAEAFF
TRBJ1-5 | NA | TRBV6-5 | NA | TGTGCCAGCAGGGTTAACTTCAATCAGCCCCAGCATTTT | CASRVNFNQPQHF
TRBJ2-7 | NA | TRBV5-3 | NA | TGTGCCAGAATTCTAGGTCGCTACGAGCAGTACTTC | CARILGRYEQYF
TRBJ2-3 | NA | TRBV27 | NA | TGTGCCAGCAGTTCCCGAGGCACAGATACGCAGTATTTT | CASSSRGTDTQYF
TRBJ2-6 | TRBD2 | TRBV9 | NA | TGTGCCAGTACCCCCGGGGGGGGGTGGGCCAACGTCCTGACTTTC | CASTPGGGWANVLTF
TRBJ2-1 | NA | TRBV7-7 | NA | TGTGCCAGCAGCTTAGGGACGGGGAGCTACAATGAGCAGTTCTTC | CASSLGTGSYNEQFF
TRBJ1-2 | NA | TRBV3-1/TRBV3-2 | few | TGTGCCAGCAGCCAGGTGTCGGGGAGGAACTATGGCTACACCTTC | CASSQVSGRNYGYTF
TRBJ1-2 | NA | TRBV19 | NA | TGTGCCAGTAGCCCGGCGGGGGGGATGGACTATGGCTACACCTTC | CASSPAGGMDYGYTF
TRBJ1-2 | TRBD1 | TRBV2 | NA | TGTGCCAGCGCCCGGGACAGCACTAACTATGGCTACACCTTC | CASARDSTNYGYTF
TRBJ2-5 | TRBD1 | TRBV27 | NA | TGTGCCAGCAGTTTTCGGACAGGTGGGGGAAAAGAGACCCAGTACTTC | CASSFRTGGGKETQYF
TRBJ1-1 | TRBD1 | TRBV10-2 | few | TGCGCCAGCAGTCTCACAGGGGGCACTGAAGCTTTCTTT | CASSLTGGTEAFF
TRBJ2-7 | NA | TRBV19 | NA | TGTGCCAGTAGTATCCGCGGATCTCTCAGGGACGAGCAGTACTTC | CASSIRGSLRDEQYF
TRBJ2-5 | TRBD2 | TRBV5-1 | NA | TGCGCCAGCAGCTCCACCGGGACCGGGGGGGAGACCCAGTACTTC | CASSSTGTGGETQYF
TRBJ1-4 | TRBD1 | TRBV3-1/TRBV3-2 | NA | TGTGCCAGCACAGAACAGGGGGCCGATGAAAAACTGTTTTTT | CASTEQGADEKLFF
TRBJ1-5 | TRBD1 | TRBV7-8 | NA | TGTGCCAGCAGCTTAGGACGATTACAGGGGGCGAGCAATCAGCCCCAGCATTTT | CASSLGRLQGASNQPQHF
TRBJ1-1 | NA | TRBV27 | NA | TGTGCCACCAGTGGGGTAGGGAACACTGAAGCTTTCTTT | CATSGVGNTEAFF
TRBJ1-4 | NA | TRBV18 | NA | TGTGCCAGCTCACCACCGGGGAGGGCTAATGAAAAACTGTTTTTT | CASSPPGRANEKLFF
TRBJ1-1 | NA | TRBV6-5 | once | TGTGCCAGCACGCGGGCGGGGAACACTGAAGCTTTCTTT | CASTRAGNTEAFF
TRBJ1-1 | NA | TRBV29-1 | NA | TGCAGCTTCCGGGACACTGAAGCTTTCTTT | CSFRDTEAFF
TRBJ2-7 | NA | TRBV7-2 | NA | TGTGCCAGCAGCTTAGCAACAGGAGCCTACGAGCAGTACTTC | CASSLATGAYEQYF
TRBJ2-5 | NA | TRBV19 | NA | TGTGCCAGCCAGATGGCCCTGGGAGAGACCCAGTACTTC | CASQMALGETQYF
TRBJ1-4 | NA | TRBV4-2 | NA | TGTGCCAGCAGCCAATTCCAAAACCCTGAAAAACTGTTTTTT | CASSQFQNPEKLFF
TRBJ2-3 | TRBD2 | TRBV4-1 | NA | TGCGCCAGCAGCCTCCTAAGACTAGCGGGGGGGGCCGTAACGGGCACAGATACGCAGTATTTT | CASSLLRLAGGAVTGTDTQYF
TRBJ2-3 | TRBD1 | TRBV6-4 | NA | TGTGCCAGCAGTGTTGGGACAGGGGCTGGCACAGATACGCAGTATTTT | CASSVGTGAGTDTQYF
TRBJ2-5 | TRBD2 | TRBV12-3/TRBV12-4 | NA | TGTGCCAGCAGTAAGACTAGCGGGGAGACCCAGTACTTC | CASSKTSGETQYF
TRBJ2-5 | NA | TRBV7-2 | few | TGTGCCAGCAGCTTAACGCCCAATGGAGAGACCCAGTACTTC | CASSLTPNGETQYF
TRBJ1-3 | NA | TRBV2 | NA | TGTGCCAGCAGTGAAAGGTATACGGCCTCTGGAAACACCATATATTTT | CASSERYTASGNTIYF
TRBJ2-4 | NA | TRBV3-1/TRBV3-2 | NA | TGTGCCAGCAGCCAAGACCCCCAGGGGGCCAAAAACATTCAGTACTTC | CASSQDPQGAKNIQYF
TRBJ2-7 | TRBD2 | TRBV3-1/TRBV3-2 | NA | TGTGCCAGCACCAAGCGGGGGGCCTACTCCTACGAGCAGTACTTC | CASTKRGAYSYEQYF
TRBJ2-3 | NA | TRBV5-1 | NA | TGCGCCAGCAAGGCCGGGCGGTATGCTAGCACAGATACGCAGTATTTT | CASKAGRYASTDTQYF
TRBJ1-1 | NA | TRBV5-8 | NA | TGTGCCAGCAGCTTATCTGGACAGAAACACACTGAAGCTTTCTTT | CASSLSGQKHTEAFF
TRBJ1-3 | NA | TRBV5-4 | NA | TGTGCCAGCAGCATTTCCAGCTCTGGAAACACCATATATTTT | CASSISSSGNTIYF
TRBJ2-3 | TRBD1 | TRBV3-1/TRBV3-2 | NA | TGTGCCAGCAGCCAAGATTCCCGACAGGGGAAGGATACGCAGTATTTT | CASSQDSRQGKDTQYF
TRBJ2-1 | NA | TRBV5-1 | NA | TGCGCCAGCAGCCGGGGACATCGGGTGAATGAGCAGTTCTTC | CASSRGHRVNEQFF
TRBJ1-3 | NA | TRBV18 | NA | TGTGCCAGCTCCCCTGAACTAGGAAACACCATATATTTT | CASSPELGNTIYF